This TCR beta chain appears in the sequencing data of a study of response to subunit inactivated influenza vaccine. TCRdb re-analysed the RT-PCR reads in MiXCR, keeping a single row per CDR3 protein. In the table there are more than 700,000 distinct CDR3 sequences, 20% to 25% of which are singletons. In its sample, this clonotype was seen a few times. CDR3 length: 14 amino acids. Germline V gives CDR1 SSHAT, CDR2 FNYEAQ (reference sequence). The V gene lost 4 bases and the J gene lost 4 bases, with 10 bases spanning the gap. The genes are TRBV7-7 and TRBJ2-2; TRBD1 is a possible D gene (7 bases). The receptor was isolated from a man in his forties or fifties who received an inactivated influenza vaccine. The input for sequencing was PBMCs from blood, taken about 5 days after vaccination. The CDR3 reads CASSSQGGTGELFF. The CDR3 nucleotides are TGTGCCAGCAGCTCGCAGGGGGGCACCGGGGAGCTGTTTTTT.